This T cell receptor (beta chain) was sequenced during a study of blood T cell repertoires in COVID-19. CDR3 length: 14 amino acids. Trimming cost V 2 bases and J 1 base, with 9 bases left between them. Germline CDR1 MNHEY, CDR2 SVGAGI. Participant reports of clinical history set cohort assignment. A remark on this clone: This sample also contains other DNA sequences that code for the same CDR3.

Generated by immunoSEQ multiplex PCR, the TCRdb table keeps only in-frame clones and is missing some. Of 330,000 or so clones listed, about 87% were seen once; the top ten hold roughly 1.9%. The V call is TRBV6-5, the J call TRBJ2-7; a possible D gene is TRBD1 (6 bases). The sequencing input was PBMCs or T cells enriched from blood (not recorded which). This TCR was recovered from a middle-aged man in a cohort exposed to, infected with or recovered from COVID-19 (not recorded which). CDR3 DNA sequence: TGTGCCAGCAGTTACCGGGACACTTCCTACGAGCAGTACTTC. Encoded protein: CASSYRDTSYEQYF.